This entry lists 2 T cell receptor beta chains sequenced from one sample in a study of post-analysis software for immune sequencing data. Antigens of these TCRs are unknown. Prepared libraries of TCR beta cDNA carried unique molecular identifiers. TCRdb processed the PCR reads anew with MiXCR; each CDR3 protein has one entry. This sample yields 150,000 to 200,000 distinct CDR3 sequences, of which approximately 28% are seen a single time; about 1.6% belongs to the top ten. Findings of the study overall: Higher frequency in patients than in controls was seen for about 5 TRBV segments, with TRBV5-6, TRBV5-1 and TRBV20-1 among them.

The sequenced material came from blood. The receptors derive from a girl between 10 and 17 years old with multiple sclerosis.

Notes on this clonotype: A much larger clone is a single base away; this may be a read error. It is likely a read error, because the conserved phenylalanine at the end of the CDR3 is missing. The chain recombines TRBV20-1 with TRBJ1-6; TRBD1 matches at 7 bases. J gave up 9 bases and V 4 bases, and 6 bases lay outside the gene matches. The CDR3 loop spans 13 amino acids. Germline V gene lookup returns CDR1 DFQATT and CDR2 SNEGSKA (reference sequence). This CDR3 reads CSAKAQGVSPLHL. The DNA for the CDR3 is TGCAGTGCTAAAGCCCAGGGGGTTTCACCCCTCCACTTG.

CDR3 sequence: CASSLLGTGDYGYTF. The CDR3 DNA sequence: TGTGCCAGCAGCCTCCTCGGGACAGGGGACTATGGCTACACCTTC. The chain carries TRBV2 and TRBJ1-2; TRBD1 matches at 10 bases. The CDR3 is 15 amino acids. Germline loops: CDR1 SNHLY, CDR2 FYNNEI. V dropped 6 bases and J dropped 3; count of bases not matched to a gene: 7.